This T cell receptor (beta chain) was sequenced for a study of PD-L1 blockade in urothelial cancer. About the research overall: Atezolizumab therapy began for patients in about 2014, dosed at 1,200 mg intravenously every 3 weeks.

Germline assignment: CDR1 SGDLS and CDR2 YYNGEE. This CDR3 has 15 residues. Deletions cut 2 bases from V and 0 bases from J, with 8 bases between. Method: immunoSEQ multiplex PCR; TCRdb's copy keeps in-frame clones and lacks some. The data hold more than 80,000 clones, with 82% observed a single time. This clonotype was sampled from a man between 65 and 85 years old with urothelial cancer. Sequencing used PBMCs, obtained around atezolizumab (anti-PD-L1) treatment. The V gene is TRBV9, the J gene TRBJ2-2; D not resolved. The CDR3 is CASSVSPTNTGELFF. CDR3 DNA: TGTGCCAGCAGCGTCTCCCCTACGAACACCGGGGAGCTGTTTTTT.